The 32 T cell receptor beta chains reported below all come from one sample, sequenced in a study of T-cell memory formation after mild COVID-19. TCRdb ran MiXCR on the 5' RACE reads and lists one entry per CDR3 protein. The sample shows 400,000 to 500,000 distinct CDR3 sequences, 20% of them seen only once. The specimen was PBMCs or a T cell subset sorted from them (not recorded which). All receptors derive from an adult woman who had mild COVID-19 (a few samples of this study predate the infection). Cell type and time point are not known.

This chain links TRBV3-1 with TRBJ2-2; 10 bases line up with TRBD2. The CDR3 runs 17 residues. The V gene's germline CDR1 is LGHDT and CDR2 YNNKEL (reference sequence). Trimming took 7 bases from V and 0 from J; bases not matched to a gene: 8. CDR3 in DNA: TGTGCCAGCAACCCCAGCGGGGGGGCCCCGAACACCGGGGAGCTGTTTTTT. Amino acid sequence: CASNPSGGAPNTGELFF.

This clonotype was detected only a few times. This sequence joins TRBV7-9 and TRBJ2-1; 7 nucleotides line up with TRBD1. The CDR3 totals 13 residues. CDR1 SEHNR and CDR2 FQNEAQ come from the germline V gene (reference sequence). The V gene end was trimmed by 5 bases and the J gene end by 6 bases; junction bases not matched to a gene: 4. The CDR3 sequence: CASSTGQRNEQFF. The CDR3 nucleotides read TGTGCCAGCAGCACGGGACAGCGCAATGAGCAGTTCTTC.

The chain is built from TRBV5-1 and TRBJ2-6; 9 bases map to TRBD1. Germline-derived CDR1 and CDR2 are SGHRS and YFSETQ. V shed 1 base, J shed 3 bases, and the junction held 5 bases outside the gene matches. The CDR3 is 17 amino acids. The CDR3 region is CASSLTGGSGGANVLTF. The CDR3, as DNA: TGCGCCAGCAGCTTGACAGGGGGCTCGGGTGGGGCCAACGTCCTGACTTTC.

This rearrangement joins TRBV5-1 to TRBJ1-2, with 7 bases identical to TRBD1. J gave up 7 bases and V 3 bases, and 9 bases lay outside the gene matches. The CDR3 runs 14 residues. Germline CDR1 is SGHRS and CDR2 is YFSETQ. Here the CDR3 reads CASSSTLRGIGYTF. The CDR3, as DNA: TGCGCCAGCAGCTCGACCCTCAGGGGGATTGGCTACACCTTC.

Only a few counts were recorded for this clonotype. The chain links TRBV6-2 or TRBV6-3 to TRBJ2-3, with D uncertain. CDR3 size: 12 residues. Trimming pared 7 bases from V and 9 bases from J, leaving 14 bases between. Germline CDR1 is MNHEY and CDR2 is SVGEGT. Here the CDR3 reads CASTSPPRTQYF. CDR3 sequence (DNA): TGTGCCAGCACCTCCCCCCCCAGGACGCAGTATTTT.

The table lists this clonotype with a few counts. The chain recombines TRBV12-3 or TRBV12-4 with TRBJ1-4; D gene uncertain. This CDR3 has 14 amino acids. Trimming stripped 5 bases from V and 8 bases from J, with 15 bases between. The CDR3 sequence: CASSPLAGGEKLFF. DNA of the CDR3: TGTGCCAGCAGTCCCCTGGCTGGTGGAGAAAAACTGTTTTTT.

V is TRBV29-1 and J is TRBJ2-6; D is unresolved. CDR1 SQVTM and CDR2 ANQGSEA come from the germline V gene. The CDR3 length is 13 residues. Trimming removed 6 bases at V and 2 bases at J, with 8 bases between. As DNA, the CDR3 is TGCAGCGTGGCGGCGACTGGGGCCAACGTCCTGACTTTC. Its protein product is CSVAATGANVLTF.

The chain is built from TRBV12-3 or TRBV12-4 and TRBJ1-2; no clear D gene. This CDR3 is 15 amino acids long. The V end lost 5 bases, the J end lost 8 bases, and 21 bases lay between the germline ends. CDR3 in amino acids: CASSPPQRVEGGYTF. The DNA of the CDR3 is TGTGCCAGCAGTCCCCCGCAAAGGGTGGAAGGAGGCTACACCTTC.

CDR3 sequence reads: CASTIGQGTGELFF. CDR3 DNA sequence: TGTGCCAGTACCATAGGACAGGGGACCGGGGAGCTGTTTTTT. This sequence joins TRBV19 and TRBJ2-2; 9 bases are a match to TRBD1. The germline gives CDR1 LNHDA, CDR2 SQIVND (reference sequence). V was pared by 7 bases and J by 5 bases, with 5 bases of the junction left unmatched. The CDR3 has 14 residues.

This clonotype has only a few counts. This chain uses TRBV9 with TRBJ1-2; possibly TRBD1 for D (5 bases). CDR3 size: 15 residues. In germline, CDR1 is SGDLS, CDR2 YYNGEE. Trimming pared 0 bases from V and 4 bases from J, leaving 13 bases between. The CDR3 DNA sequence: TGTGCCAGCAGCGTAGCTCAAGACAGCCGCTATGGCTACACCTTC. Its translation: CASSVAQDSRYGYTF.

This clonotype appeared a few times. The chain couples TRBV6-4 to TRBJ1-1; TRBD1 might be the D (5 bases). The V gene's germline CDR1 is MRHNA and CDR2 SNTAGT. V was cut by 2 bases and J by 7 bases, with 11 bases left in between. The CDR3 extends over 13 amino acids. The CDR3 DNA follows: TGTGCCAGCAGTGACAGAGAGGGGAGTGAAGCTTTCTTT. It is translated as CASSDREGSEAFF.

This clonotype was observed many times. The chain employs TRBV12-3 or TRBV12-4 and TRBJ2-5, with 7 bases that match TRBD2. The ends lost 3 bases at V and 3 bases at J; junction bases unmatched: 1. The CDR3 extends over 13 amino acids. The CDR3 region is CASSFGGEETQYF. The CDR3, as DNA: TGTGCCAGCAGTTTTGGGGGGGAAGAGACCCAGTACTTC.

The chain uses TRBV27 and TRBJ2-1; TRBD1 is a possible D gene (6 bases). The CDR3 is made up of 15 amino acids. Germline V gene lookup returns CDR1 MNHEY and CDR2 SMNVEV (reference sequence). V lost 1 base and J lost 5, with 12 bases in between. CDR3 in amino acids: CASSLWTTGNNEQFF. The CDR3 region has the DNA TGTGCCAGCAGTTTATGGACGACAGGTAACAATGAGCAGTTCTTC.

This rearrangement joins TRBV20-1 to TRBJ2-5; 7 bases align to TRBD2. CDR1 and CDR2 (germline): DFQATT, SNEGSKA (reference sequence). The CDR3 totals 15 residues. V lost 0 bases, J lost 4 bases, and 8 bases stayed unmatched. Here the CDR3 DNA reads TGCAGTGCTAGAGATTTAACGGGAGGTGGAGAGACCCAGTACTTC. Translated, it gives CSARDLTGGGETQYF.

This clonotype was observed a handful of times. The rearrangement joins TRBV21-1 to TRBJ2-1; the D segment call TRBD1 is taken from the table without a DNA check. TRBV21-1 is deemed a pseudogene. The length of the CDR3 is 14 residues. The chain's CDR3 is CASSHRDKDNEQFF. The CDR3 region has the DNA TGTGCCAGCTCACACCGGGACAAGGACAATGAGCAGTTCTTC.

The chain joins TRBV9 to TRBJ2-7; D is ambiguous. CDR3 length: 14 residues. Trimming removed 4 bases from V and 0 bases from J, with 11 bases in between. Germline CDR1 is SGDLS and CDR2 is YYNGEE. For the CDR3, the DNA is TGTGCCAGCAGCCCCCTCGAGAGCTCCTACGAGCAGTACTTC. Translation gives CASSPLESSYEQYF.

CDR3 bases: TGTGCCAGCAGCTTAGGTATTTATCAGCCCCAGCATTTT. Its protein product is CASSLGIYQPQHF. This rearrangement joins TRBV7-6 to TRBJ1-5; D gene unclear. Trimming took 1 base from V and 5 from J, leaving 6 bases between them. Germline V gene lookup returns CDR1 SGHVS and CDR2 FNYEAQ. The CDR3 runs 13 residues.

This clonotype was picked up many times. The chain uses TRBV6-6 and TRBJ2-3; D perhaps matches TRBD1 (5 bases). This CDR3 is 12 amino acids long. The V gene lost 6 bases and the J gene lost 5 bases, with 9 bases spanning the gap. Germline loops: CDR1 MNHNY, CDR2 SVGAGI (reference sequence). CDR3 nucleotide sequence: TGTGCCAGCAGCCCGACAGAAGATACGCAGTATTTT. Amino acid sequence: CASSPTEDTQYF.

This clonotype was recorded a few times. The chain combines TRBV12-3 or TRBV12-4 with TRBJ1-2; D is ambiguous. The CDR3 length is 14 residues. V dropped 7 bases and J dropped 5 bases, with 17 bases sitting between them. CDR3 amino acids: CASTARVMGYGYTF. DNA of the CDR3: TGTGCCAGCACCGCGCGGGTGATGGGGTATGGCTACACCTTC.

This clonotype was found a few times. The chain is built from TRBV3-1 and TRBJ2-7, with D perhaps TRBD1 or TRBD2 (6 bases each). V lost 1 base to trimming and J lost 6 bases, with 13 bases between them. Germline loops: CDR1 LGHDT, CDR2 YNNKEL (reference sequence). The CDR3 contains 14 residues. The CDR3 protein is CASSQAGASGEQYF. CDR3 in DNA: TGTGCCAGCAGCCAAGCGGGGGCCTCAGGCGAGCAGTACTTC.

The chain recombines TRBV13 with TRBJ1-1; 10 nucleotides line up with TRBD1. J gave up 3 bases and V 4 bases, and 5 bases lay outside the gene matches. Germline V CDR1 and CDR2: PRHDT, FYEKMQ (reference sequence). The CDR3 covers 15 residues. The CDR3 here is CASSWTGGWDTEAFF. In DNA form, the CDR3 reads TGTGCCAGCAGCTGGACAGGGGGTTGGGACACTGAAGCTTTCTTT. The full variable domain, in which reference TRBV13 and TRBJ1-1 provide the parts outside the CDR3, is AAGVIQSPRHLIKEKRETATLKCYPIPRHDTVYWYQQGPGQDPQFLISFYEKMQSDKGSIPDRFSAQQFSDYHSELNMSSLELGDSALYFCASSWTGGWDTEAFFGQGTRLTVV.

The rearrangement uses TRBV3-1 and TRBJ1-2, with TRBD1 matching 10 bases. The junction had 21 bases not matched to a gene; V was cut back by 0 bases and J by 8 bases. From germline, CDR1 is LGHDT and CDR2 YNNKEL (reference sequence). This CDR3 contains 20 residues. The CDR3 nucleotides read TGTGCCAGCAGCCAAGATCTGGATTTCGGGGAGATAGACAGGGGGCAAGGCTACACCTTC. Protein sequence: CASSQDLDFGEIDRGQGYTF.

This clonotype was counted between two and nine times. The chain employs TRBV2 and TRBJ2-3; no reliable D call. From germline, CDR1 is SNHLY and CDR2 FYNNEI. V lost 7 bases to trimming and J lost 0 bases, with 11 bases between them. The CDR3 is made up of 14 amino acids. The CDR3 nucleotides read TGTGCCAGCACTACACCGGACAGCACAGATACGCAGTATTTT. Translated, it gives CASTTPDSTDTQYF.

The chain links TRBV4-3 to TRBJ2-1; tentatively, D is TRBD2 (6 bases). V lost 3 bases and J lost 0, with 12 bases in between. Per germline, CDR1 LGHNA and CDR2 YSLEER. CDR3 size: 16 residues. CDR3 sequence reads: CASSQEAGGSYNEQFF. The CDR3 DNA sequence: TGCGCCAGCAGCCAGGAAGCGGGTGGCTCCTACAATGAGCAGTTCTTC.

The chain uses TRBV19 and TRBJ2-1; D could derive from TRBD1 or TRBD2 (5 bases each). The CDR3 is 17 amino acids. V lost 1 base, J lost 8 bases, and 21 bases lay in between. The germline gives CDR1 LNHDA, CDR2 SQIVND (reference sequence). The DNA of the CDR3 is TGTGCCAGTAGTATAGTGGTCGGGGCATCGGGGTCTGATGAGCAGTTCTTC. Translating gives CASSIVVGASGSDEQFF.

The chain links TRBV4-3 to TRBJ2-3, with no clear D. Trimming cost V 3 bases and J 8 bases, with 12 bases left between them. This CDR3 comprises 13 residues. The germline V gene encodes CDR1 LGHNA and CDR2 YSLEER. In nucleotides, the CDR3 is TGCGCCAGCAGCCAGGAGATACGTAGTACGCAGTATTTT. It yields the protein CASSQEIRSTQYF.

This sequence joins TRBV4-3 and TRBJ1-1; no reliable D call. In germline, CDR1 is LGHNA, CDR2 YSLEER. V dropped 0 bases and J dropped 11 bases, with 16 bases sitting between them. The CDR3 totals 14 residues. The DNA of the CDR3 is TGCGCCAGCAGCCAAGATCGCAGGCCCCAGGACGCTTTCTTT. It is translated as CASSQDRRPQDAFF.

This clonotype occurred a few times. The chain carries TRBV25-1 and TRBJ2-1; 11 nucleotides agree with TRBD2. The J segment lost 10 bases and the V segment lost 3 bases, leaving 14 bases of the junction unmatched. The CDR3 length is 17 residues. Germline CDR1 MGHDK, CDR2 SYGVNS. The CDR3 DNA reads as TGTGCCAGCAGTGAGGGCCAACTAGCGGGAGTACGCGGGGAGCAGTTCTTC. Translated: CASSEGQLAGVRGEQFF.

The rearrangement joins TRBV4-2 to TRBJ2-7; tentatively, D is TRBD2 (6 bases). The germline CDR1 and CDR2 sequences are LGHNA and YNFKEQ. With 0 bases removed from V and 3 bases from J, the gap between germline ends came to 9 bases. The CDR3 covers 14 residues. CDR3: CASSQDLAIYEQYF. Written as DNA, the CDR3 is TGTGCCAGCAGCCAAGATCTAGCGATCTACGAGCAGTACTTC.

The chain combines TRBV29-1 with TRBJ2-3, with a weak D call TRBD2 (6 bases). V lost 4 bases and J lost 6, with 26 bases in between. From germline, CDR1 is SQVTM and CDR2 ANQGSEA. This CDR3 region has 17 residues. The CDR3 bases are TGCAGCGTTGGCGGCCCCGACGCGATCGGGAGAAGGGATACGCAGTATTTT. This gives the protein CSVGGPDAIGRRDTQYF.

The gene calls are TRBV7-9 and TRBJ2-3; D is perhaps TRBD2 (6 bases). The CDR3 contains 14 residues. Germline V gene data show CDR1 as SEHNR and CDR2 as FQNEAQ (reference sequence). The V and J ends lost 2 bases and 2 bases respectively, with 8 bases between them. CDR3 protein: CASSLRGLTDTQYF. Written as DNA, the CDR3 is TGTGCCAGCAGCTTACGGGGACTCACAGATACGCAGTATTTT.

This clonotype has a handful of counts. J is TRBJ2-3 and V is TRBV7-9; the D gene could be TRBD1 or TRBD2 (5 bases each). Germline CDR1 reads SEHNR; CDR2 reads FQNEAQ (reference sequence). The germline V and J ends were trimmed by 3 bases and 1 base, with 14 bases remaining between them. The CDR3 is made up of 16 amino acids. CDR3 DNA: TGTGCCAGCAGCTTGGTTTGGGGGTTTGGCACAGATACGCAGTATTTT. It yields the protein CASSLVWGFGTDTQYF.